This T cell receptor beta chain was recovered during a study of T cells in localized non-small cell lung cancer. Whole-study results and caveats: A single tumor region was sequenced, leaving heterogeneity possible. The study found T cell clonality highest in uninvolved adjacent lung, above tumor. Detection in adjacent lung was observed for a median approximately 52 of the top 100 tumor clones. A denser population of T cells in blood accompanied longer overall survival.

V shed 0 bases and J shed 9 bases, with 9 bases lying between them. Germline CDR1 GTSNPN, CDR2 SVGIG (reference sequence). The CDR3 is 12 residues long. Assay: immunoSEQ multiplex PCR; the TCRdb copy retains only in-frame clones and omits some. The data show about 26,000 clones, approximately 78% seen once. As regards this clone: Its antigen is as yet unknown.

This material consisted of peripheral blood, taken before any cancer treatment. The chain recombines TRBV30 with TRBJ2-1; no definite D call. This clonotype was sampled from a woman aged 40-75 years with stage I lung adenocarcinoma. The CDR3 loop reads CAWSVQWGEQFF. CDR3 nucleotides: TGTGCCTGGAGTGTACAATGGGGTGAGCAGTTCTTC.